This T cell receptor beta chain emerged from a study of beta chain features in type 1 diabetes. The whole isolated RNA underwent reverse transcription, so sequencing captured expressed TCRB transcripts. Produced via immunoSEQ multiplex PCR; TCRdb's table is partial and in-frame only. The repertoire holds about 300,000 clones, with about 7.8% as singletons. This clone turned up a few times. Its specificity is unknown. Trimming took 2 bases from V and 4 from J, leaving 14 bases between them. The V gene's germline CDR1 is SGHTA and CDR2 FQGTGA. CDR3 length: 15 amino acids. Points from the study as a whole: Insertions at VDJ junctions were less frequent in type 1 diabetes patients. These patients also deleted more nucleotides at the same junctions.

A CD45RO/CCR7/CD25/CD127/CD95/CD27 panel sorted naive, central memory, regulatory and stem cell-like memory CD4+ cells. The V and J genes are TRBV7-3 and TRBJ2-5, with D perhaps TRBD2 (5 bases). The receptor was isolated from a woman under 30 in good health. The sample comprised central memory CD4+ T cells from blood. CDR3 sequence: CASSLSGLAVETQYF. Written as DNA, the CDR3 is TGTGCCAGCAGCTTATCTGGACTGGCTGTAGAGACCCAGTACTTC.